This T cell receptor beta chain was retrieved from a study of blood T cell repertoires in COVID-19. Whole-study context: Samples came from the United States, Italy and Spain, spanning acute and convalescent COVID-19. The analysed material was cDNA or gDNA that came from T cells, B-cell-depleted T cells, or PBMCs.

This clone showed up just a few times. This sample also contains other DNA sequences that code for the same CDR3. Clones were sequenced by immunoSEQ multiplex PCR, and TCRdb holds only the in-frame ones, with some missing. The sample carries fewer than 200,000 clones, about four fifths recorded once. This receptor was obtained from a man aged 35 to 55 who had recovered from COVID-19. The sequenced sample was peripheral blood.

CDR3 DNA: TGTGCCAGCTCACCACGCAGGGGAGATTCACCCCTCCACTTT. Translating it yields CASSPRRGDSPLHF. The chain has TRBV18 and TRBJ1-6; TRBD1 might be the D (6 bases). V dropped 1 base and J dropped 8 bases, with 9 bases sitting between them. CDR1 and CDR2 from the germline V gene are KGHSH and LQKENI. The CDR3 length is 14 residues.